The 30 T cell receptor beta chains presented below share a single source sample, sequenced in a study of blood T cell repertoires in COVID-19. Produced via immunoSEQ multiplex PCR; TCRdb's table is partial and in-frame only. This sample has a few hundred thousand clones; 86% occur once, and the top ten carry 9% to 15%. The sequenced material came from peripheral blood. The receptor set was obtained from a man older than 75 with acute or convalescent COVID-19.

The V and J genes are TRBV5-4 and TRBJ2-2; 11 nucleotides line up with TRBD2. Germline trimming cut 4 bases from V and 4 bases from J; bases unmatched to any gene: 3. CDR1 is SGHNT and CDR2 is YYREEE in the germline V gene (reference sequence). This CDR3 region has 15 residues. The CDR3 is CASSATSGTTGELFF. The CDR3 coding sequence is TGTGCCAGCAGCGCGACTAGCGGGACCACCGGGGAGCTGTTTTTT.

This sequence joins TRBV19 and TRBJ1-2; tentatively, D is TRBD1 (5 bases). The germline V gene has CDR1 LNHDA and CDR2 SQIVND (reference sequence). The CDR3 has 15 residues. Trimming took off 7 bases at V and 1 base at J, with 16 bases between the two ends. The CDR3 nucleotides read TGTGCCAGTACCCCCTCCGGGGGAATTAACTATGGCTACACCTTC. This sequence encodes CASTPSGGINYGYTF.

The rearrangement links TRBV7-9 to TRBJ1-6; TRBD1 is a possible D gene (5 bases). This CDR3 contains 13 residues. V lost 3 bases to trimming and J lost 7 bases, with 7 bases between them. The germline gives CDR1 SEHNR, CDR2 FQNEAQ (reference sequence). DNA of the CDR3: TGTGCCAGCAGCTTGGGGCCGAATTCACCCCTCCACTTT. It yields the protein CASSLGPNSPLHF. The full variable domain, completed using reference TRBV7-9 and TRBJ1-6, is DTGVSQNPRHKITKRGQNVTFRCDPISEHNRLYWYRQTLGQGPEFLTYFQNEAQLEKSRLLSDRFSAERPKGSFSTLEIQRTEQGDSAMYLCASSLGPNSPLHFGNGTRLTVT.

The chain has TRBV7-2 and TRBJ1-5; D is possibly TRBD1 (6 bases). Looked up from germline, CDR1 is SGHTA and CDR2 is FQGNSA. The ends were cut back, 4 bases at V and 2 bases at J, with 9 bases in the middle. The CDR3 loop spans 14 amino acids. The CDR3 nucleotides read TGTGCCAGCAGCTCGACAGGAGGCAATCAGCCCCAGCATTTT. As protein: CASSSTGGNQPQHF.

CDR3 DNA: TGTGCCAGCAGCTCACAGGGGGCTTCGGGACAGCCCCAGCATTTT. Its translation is CASSSQGASGQPQHF. V is TRBV28 and J is TRBJ1-5; 9 bases match TRBD1. Germline V gene lookup returns CDR1 MDHEN and CDR2 SYDVKM. The CDR3 has 15 amino acids. The V segment lost 6 bases and the J segment 7 bases; nucleotides outside the gene matches: 10.

V and J are TRBV2 and TRBJ1-2; 7 positions match TRBD1. Germline CDR1 reads SNHLY; CDR2 reads FYNNEI. V shed 3 bases, J shed 4 bases, and the junction held 8 bases outside the gene matches. The CDR3 is 15 residues long. The CDR3 DNA reads as TGTGCCAGCAGTGAGACCCTACAGGGGATCTATGGCTACACCTTC. It yields the protein CASSETLQGIYGYTF.

The genes are TRBV5-1 and TRBJ2-1; weak D call: TRBD2 (5 bases). Between the trimmed V and J ends, which lost 4 bases and 0 bases, there was a span of 11 bases. From germline, CDR1 is SGHRS and CDR2 YFSETQ. This CDR3 is built from 15 residues. The CDR3 nucleotides are TGCGCCAGCAGCACCACTAGTACCTCCTACAATGAGCAGTTCTTC. Amino acids: CASSTTSTSYNEQFF.

The rearrangement uses TRBV2 and TRBJ2-7; 7 bases fit TRBD2. The V gene's germline CDR1 is SNHLY and CDR2 FYNNEI. This CDR3 has 15 amino acids. The J segment lost 6 bases and the V segment lost 6 bases, leaving 14 bases of the junction unmatched. CDR3 DNA sequence: TGTGCCAGCAGGGATCGCGGGACTACTTCTGTCGAGCAGTACTTC. This gives the protein CASRDRGTTSVEQYF.

V is TRBV12-3 or TRBV12-4 and J is TRBJ2-3; D uncertain. V was cut by 3 bases and J by 6 bases, with 7 bases left in between. The CDR3 sequence is 12 residues long. The chain's CDR3 is CASSFRADTQYF. The CDR3 coding sequence is TGTGCCAGCAGTTTTCGCGCCGATACGCAGTATTTT.

The chain recombines TRBV19 with TRBJ1-3; the D gene is possibly TRBD1 (6 bases). CDR1 is LNHDA and CDR2 is SQIVND in the germline V gene (reference sequence). V was clipped by 8 bases and J by 7 bases, with 21 bases between them. The CDR3 is 15 residues long. As DNA, the CDR3 is TGTGCCAGTTCCCCCACACAGGGATCGAGGAACACCATATATTTT. As protein: CASSPTQGSRNTIYF.

The DNA for the CDR3 is TGTGCCAGTAGTACGGGTACCGGGGAGCTGTTTTTT. Amino acid sequence: CASSTGTGELFF. The chain uses TRBV19 and TRBJ2-2; D remains unclear. This CDR3 region has 12 residues. Germline loops: CDR1 LNHDA, CDR2 SQIVND (reference sequence). The V and J ends lost 4 bases and 5 bases respectively, with 5 bases between them.

The rearrangement uses TRBV19 and TRBJ1-5, with D unresolved. V lost 4 bases and J 5 bases, leaving 18 bases between the germline ends. From germline, CDR1 is LNHDA and CDR2 SQIVND (reference sequence). This CDR3 is 16 amino acids long. DNA of the CDR3: TGTGCCAGTAGTAGCAACGCCGGGTCCCGGGATCAGCCCCAGCATTTT. It translates to CASSSNAGSRDQPQHF.

The chain uses TRBV18 and TRBJ2-5; 7 bases agree with TRBD2. V lost 0 bases and J lost 2; bases outside the gene matches: 6. CDR1 is KGHSH and CDR2 is LQKENI in the germline V gene. CDR3 size: 16 residues. Written as DNA, the CDR3 is TGTGCCAGCTCACCACCAATCGGGGGAGGGCAAGAGACCCAGTACTTC. Its translation is CASSPPIGGGQETQYF.

The genes are TRBV2 and TRBJ1-4, with 7 nucleotides matching TRBD1. The CDR3 length is 15 residues. The junction had 5 bases not matched to a gene; V was cut back by 3 bases and J by 4 bases. Germline CDR1 is SNHLY and CDR2 is FYNNEI. CDR3 in amino acids: CASSDLGQINEKLFF. The CDR3 DNA sequence: TGTGCCAGCAGTGACCTGGGACAGATTAATGAAAAACTGTTTTTT.

The V call is TRBV14, the J call TRBJ2-4; TRBD2 agrees at 9 bases. CDR1 SGHDN and CDR2 FVKESK come from the germline V gene. Trimming removed 1 base from V and 4 bases from J; junction bases left unmatched: 8. The CDR3 is 17 amino acids. CDR3 protein: CASSQATLAGVKNIQYF. DNA for the CDR3: TGTGCCAGCAGCCAAGCGACACTAGCGGGCGTAAAAAACATTCAGTACTTC.

The chain joins TRBV7-3 to TRBJ2-1, with 8 bases fitting TRBD2. The J segment lost 9 bases and the V segment lost 5 bases, leaving 3 bases of the junction unmatched. CDR3 length: 12 amino acids. Germline V lookup: CDR1 SGHTA, CDR2 FQGTGA. This chain's CDR3 is CASSRGLGEQFF. As DNA, the CDR3 is TGTGCCAGCAGCCGGGGACTAGGTGAGCAGTTCTTC.

The chain uses TRBV10-3 and TRBJ2-3, with 8 bases matching TRBD2. Germline CDR1 reads ENHRY; CDR2 reads SYGVKD. Trimming at V came to 0 bases and at J to 0 bases, leaving 2 bases not matched to a gene. The CDR3 is 16 amino acids. The CDR3 DNA sequence: TGTGCCATCAGTGAGTCGTCGGGGGGGAGCACAGATACGCAGTATTTT. It specifies CAISESSGGSTDTQYF.

The sample holds one count of this clone. The chain has TRBV7-9 and TRBJ1-5; TRBD1 is a possible D gene (5 bases). Germline V gives CDR1 SEHNR, CDR2 FQNEAQ (reference sequence). There are 15 residues in the CDR3. The germline V and J ends were trimmed by 1 base and 12 bases, with 19 bases remaining between them. CDR3 DNA sequence: TGTGCCAGCAGCTTAGACGGGACTCTTTATAGCAACCAGCATTTT. Its translation is CASSLDGTLYSNQHF.

The sample holds a few counts of this clone. The chain combines TRBV5-1 with TRBJ1-1; possibly TRBD1 for D (6 bases). Germline-derived CDR1 and CDR2 are SGHRS and YFSETQ. The CDR3 is 14 residues long. The V end was cut by 4 bases, the J end by 3 bases, with 13 bases between. The CDR3 sequence is CASSDGTYHTEAFF. Written as DNA, the CDR3 is TGCGCCAGCAGCGACGGGACATACCACACTGAAGCTTTCTTT.

The V gene is TRBV5-1, the J gene TRBJ2-5, with 7 bases fitting TRBD1. Germline CDR1 reads SGHRS; CDR2 reads YFSETQ. CDR3 length: 15 residues. V lost 5 bases to trimming and J lost 3 bases; unmatched junction nucleotides: 10. CDR3 DNA sequence: TGCGCCAGCAGGGTCCAGGGGGTAAAGGAAGAGACCCAGTACTTC. It specifies CASRVQGVKEETQYF.

This chain uses TRBV27 with TRBJ2-6; the match to TRBD1 covers 10 bases. Trimming at V came to 6 bases and at J to 4 bases, leaving 15 bases not matched to a gene. The CDR3 spans 19 residues. Germline CDR1 and CDR2: MNHEY and SMNVEV (reference sequence). The chain's CDR3 is CASSPPVTGGAYGANVLTF. Written as DNA, the CDR3 is TGTGCCAGCAGCCCCCCTGTGACAGGGGGCGCGTACGGGGCCAACGTCCTGACTTTC.

This chain connects TRBV5-6 to TRBJ2-4; a weak D match, TRBD2 (6 bases). CDR1 and CDR2 (germline): SGHDT, YYEEEE. The CDR3 has 12 residues. The ends were cut back, 4 bases at V and 11 bases at J, with 13 bases in the middle. The DNA of the CDR3 is TGTGCCAGCAGCCTGGATTCGGGGGTTCAGTACTTC. This sequence encodes CASSLDSGVQYF.

This rearrangement joins TRBV5-1 to TRBJ2-1, with 13 bases identical to TRBD2. The V and J ends lost 4 bases and 6 bases, in that order; junction bases with no gene match: 4. This CDR3 spans 15 amino acids. The germline V gene has CDR1 SGHRS and CDR2 YFSETQ. CDR3 amino acids: CASSKGLAGVNEQFF. Written as DNA, the CDR3 is TGCGCCAGCAGCAAAGGACTAGCGGGGGTCAATGAGCAGTTCTTC.

V and J are TRBV28 and TRBJ2-1, with 9 bases matching TRBD2. The ends lost 8 bases at V and 7 bases at J; junction bases unmatched: 9. The germline CDR1 and CDR2 sequences are MDHEN and SYDVKM. This CDR3 has 14 amino acids. The CDR3 spells CASLPSGAGNEQFF. The CDR3 coding sequence is TGTGCCAGCCTCCCTAGCGGGGCGGGGAATGAGCAGTTCTTC.

The chain links TRBV7-9 to TRBJ2-7, with 7 bases matching TRBD1. CDR3 length equals 14 residues. Germline V gene sequence: CDR1 SEHNR, CDR2 FQNEAQ (reference sequence). V gave up 5 bases and J gave up 0 bases; unmatched junction bases: 4. The CDR3 DNA reads TGTGCCAGCAGCCTGGACAGGAGCTCCTACGAGCAGTACTTC. Translating gives CASSLDRSSYEQYF.

The V and J genes are TRBV21-1 and TRBJ1-5. TRBV21-1 is a pseudogene segment. This CDR3 spans 18 amino acids. The CDR3 region is CASSRSGLRVYSNQPQHF. As DNA, the CDR3 is TGTGCCAGCAGCCGCTCGGGGTTGAGGGTATATAGCAATCAGCCCCAGCATTTT.

The rearrangement links TRBV6-6 to TRBJ2-7; D may be TRBD2 (5 bases). Per germline, CDR1 MNHNY and CDR2 SVGAGI (reference sequence). The germline V and J ends were trimmed by 2 bases and 3 bases, with 8 bases remaining between them. This CDR3 is built from 13 residues. For the CDR3, the DNA is TGTGCCAGCAGTTACCGAGGAGGCTACGAGCAGTACTTC. This gives the protein CASSYRGGYEQYF.

This sequence joins TRBV6-5 and TRBJ2-7, with 10 nucleotides matching TRBD1. CDR1 is MNHEY, CDR2 SVGAGI, per germline. CDR3 size: 14 residues. J lost 0 bases, V lost 6 bases, and 2 bases had no gene match. The CDR3 protein is CASSRTGGSYEQYF. In nucleotides, the CDR3 is TGTGCCAGCAGCAGGACAGGGGGCTCCTACGAGCAGTACTTC.

The rearrangement joins TRBV7-9 to TRBJ2-1; 7 bases map to TRBD1. CDR1 and CDR2 from the germline V gene are SEHNR and FQNEAQ (reference sequence). The CDR3 spans 15 residues. The V gene end was trimmed by 7 bases and the J gene end by 5 bases; junction bases not matched to a gene: 11. CDR3 sequence: CASTLRDRFDNEQFF. The CDR3, as DNA: TGTGCCAGCACCCTCAGGGACAGATTTGACAATGAGCAGTTCTTC.

This clone has more than one count but fewer than ten. V usage is TRBV2 and J usage is TRBJ1-2; D is unresolved. V was trimmed by 6 bases and J by 4 bases, leaving 12 bases between them. The CDR3 contains 13 residues. The V gene's germline CDR1 is SNHLY and CDR2 FYNNEI. The CDR3 loop reads CASSPSTAYGYTF. The CDR3 DNA reads TGTGCCAGCAGCCCCTCCACAGCCTATGGCTACACCTTC.